The 25 T cell receptor beta chains reported below all come from one sample, sequenced in a study of cytomegalovirus exposure and HLA in healthy donors. The PCR used 60 Vbeta and 13 Jbeta primers. Measured with immunoSEQ multiplex PCR; TCRdb has only the in-frame clones, and not every one. This table holds some 130,000 clones, 79% found once. Specimen: PBMCs. Receptors were obtained from a man between 18 and 35 years old in good health and CMV-seronegative.

CDR3: CASSTWTPVEDEQYF. CDR3 DNA: TGTGCCAGCAGCACTTGGACACCCGTTGAGGACGAGCAGTACTTC. The V gene is TRBV7-9, the J gene TRBJ2-7, with D possibly TRBD1 on 5 matching bases. Germline V CDR1 and CDR2: SEHNR, FQNEAQ (reference sequence). V lost 5 bases, J lost 5 bases, and 19 bases lay in between. The CDR3 spans 15 residues.

This clone was recorded a few times. The rearrangement joins TRBV11-2 to TRBJ2-7; weak D call: TRBD2 (6 bases). CDR3 length: 15 residues. V lost 5 bases and J 2 bases, leaving 16 bases between the germline ends. The V gene's germline CDR1 is SGHAT and CDR2 FQNNGV. The CDR3 spells CASSLLRRGAYEQYF. CDR3 DNA sequence: TGTGCCAGCAGCCTATTGAGGAGGGGAGCCTACGAGCAGTACTTC.

This clone was seen once. The chain employs TRBV14 and TRBJ2-5, with D possibly TRBD1 on 5 matching bases. The CDR3 totals 16 residues. Trimming took 4 bases from V and 1 from J, leaving 16 bases between them. The V gene's germline CDR1 is SGHDN and CDR2 FVKESK. CDR3 coding DNA: TGTGCCAGCAGCCGCCCCAGGGAAGGGCGCCAAGAGACCCAGTACTTC. This translates into CASSRPREGRQETQYF.

J is TRBJ2-7 and V is TRBV5-4; 8 bases agree with TRBD2. V lost 0 bases and J lost 5; bases outside the gene matches: 10. Germline V gives CDR1 SGHNT, CDR2 YYREEE (reference sequence). The CDR3 sequence is 16 residues long. CDR3 in DNA: TGTGCCAGCAGCTTGGCGGGTGGGACTAGTCTCCACGAGCAGTACTTC. As protein: CASSLAGGTSLHEQYF.

V gene TRBV11-2 combines with J gene TRBJ2-6, with TRBD2 as a possible D gene (6 bases). Trimming took off 5 bases at V and 12 bases at J, with 23 bases between the two ends. This CDR3 region has 16 residues. Looked up from germline, CDR1 is SGHAT and CDR2 is FQNNGV. The chain's CDR3 is CASSAIRRGPTSVLTF. CDR3 in DNA: TGTGCCAGCAGCGCTATTAGGAGAGGACCGACTAGCGTCCTGACTTTC.

V is TRBV2 and J is TRBJ2-5, with 8 bases matching TRBD1. The J call may be faulty, since TRBJ2-7 better matches the DNA end. Germline CDR1 and CDR2: SNHLY and FYNNEI. There are 15 residues in the CDR3. CDR3 loop: CASSEWSDRDYEQYF. In DNA, the CDR3 is TGTGCCAGCAGTGAATGGTCGGACAGGGACTACGAGCAGTACTTC.

Worth noting for this clone: Because it lacks the conserved phenylalanine or tryptophan at the end, this CDR3 is likely a read error. The chain has TRBV30 and TRBJ1-2; D is unclear. The CDR3 is 12 residues long. Trimming removed 2 bases at V and 3 bases at J, with 7 bases between. Germline CDR1 reads GTSNPN; CDR2 reads SVGIG (reference sequence). CDR3 protein: CAWSIGDYGYTL. The DNA of the CDR3 is TGTGCCTGGAGTATTGGGGACTATGGCTACACCCTC.

V gene TRBV5-1 combines with J gene TRBJ2-7; D might be TRBD2 (6 bases). This CDR3 has 14 residues. CDR1 and CDR2 from the germline V gene are SGHRS and YFSETQ. Trimming shortened V by 3 bases and J by 4 bases, and 14 bases separated the two germline ends. The CDR3 DNA follows: TGCGCCAGCAGCTCCGCGGGGACGGGGTACGAGCAGTACTTC. Translation: CASSSAGTGYEQYF.

V gene TRBV5-4 combines with J gene TRBJ2-7; perhaps TRBD2 as D (6 bases). This CDR3 has 14 residues. V lost 0 bases, J lost 3 bases, and 10 bases lay in between. Germline CDR1 is SGHNT and CDR2 is YYREEE (reference sequence). The CDR3 DNA reads as TGTGCCAGCAGCTTGGTCGGGAGCGGCTACGAGCAGTACTTC. This codes for CASSLVGSGYEQYF.

The chain uses TRBV25-1 and TRBJ1-5; 9 nucleotides agree with TRBD1. This CDR3 is built from 14 residues. Germline values: CDR1 MGHDK, CDR2 SYGVNS. Trimming cost V 6 bases and J 4 bases; bases outside gene matches: 4. The CDR3 region is CASRPQGANQPQHF. The CDR3 DNA sequence: TGTGCCAGCAGGCCACAGGGGGCAAATCAGCCCCAGCATTTT.

The chain carries TRBV9 and TRBJ1-1; 8 positions match TRBD1. CDR1 and CDR2 (germline): SGDLS, YYNGEE. The ends lost 3 bases at V and 4 bases at J; junction bases unmatched: 11. This CDR3 contains 16 residues. The CDR3, as DNA: TGTGCCAGCAGCGCCTACAGGGGGGACTTGGGCACTGAAGCTTTCTTT. This translates into CASSAYRGDLGTEAFF.

V and J are TRBV27 and TRBJ1-5; possible D gene TRBD1, 5 bases. The CDR3 runs 15 residues. Germline V gives CDR1 MNHEY, CDR2 SMNVEV (reference sequence). The V and J ends lost 2 bases and 8 bases respectively, with 16 bases between them. This CDR3 is CASSLVAGSVEPQHF. The CDR3 DNA reads as TGTGCCAGCAGTTTAGTGGCAGGGTCGGTGGAGCCCCAGCATTTT.

The V and J genes are TRBV30 and TRBJ1-4; 7 bases are shared with TRBD1. This CDR3 is 13 amino acids long. With 3 bases clipped from V and 6 bases from J, the junction kept 4 bases outside the gene matches. Germline V CDR1 and CDR2: GTSNPN, SVGIG (reference sequence). The DNA for the CDR3 is TGTGCCTGGAGAGGGGGCATCGATGAAAAACTGTTTTTT. Residues: CAWRGGIDEKLFF.

This clone has a single count. V gene TRBV6-1 combines with J gene TRBJ1-1; D gene uncertain. CDR1 and CDR2 (germline): MNHNS, SASEGT. The CDR3 runs 15 residues. V lost 4 bases to trimming and J lost 0 bases, with 12 bases between them. The CDR3 loop reads CASSVGGFMNTEAFF. The CDR3 DNA reads TGTGCCAGCAGTGTAGGCGGATTCATGAACACTGAAGCTTTCTTT.

V is TRBV29-1 and J is TRBJ2-5; 10 bases are a match to TRBD1. The CDR3 length is 14 residues. The germline CDR1 and CDR2 sequences are SQVTM and ANQGSEA. Losses at the gene ends were 7 bases for V and 3 bases for J; bases not matched to a gene: 8. This chain's CDR3 is CSARGQGGKETQYF. CDR3 coding DNA: TGCAGCGCCCGAGGACAGGGGGGCAAAGAGACCCAGTACTTC.

The chain links TRBV29-1 to TRBJ1-1, with 11 positions matching TRBD1. The J segment lost 3 bases and the V segment lost 5 bases, leaving 8 bases of the junction unmatched. This CDR3 is 15 amino acids long. Germline CDR1 reads SQVTM; CDR2 reads ANQGSEA. The DNA for the CDR3 is TGCAGCGTTCCGTGGACAGGGGGCCGCGACACTGAAGCTTTCTTT. It codes for CSVPWTGGRDTEAFF.

This chain connects TRBV11-1 to TRBJ1-5; TRBD1 might be the D (5 bases). Trimming cost V 5 bases and J 4 bases, with 12 bases left between them. From germline, CDR1 is SGHAT and CDR2 FQDESV (reference sequence). The CDR3 covers 14 residues. The CDR3 here is CASSPGGGNQPQHF. As DNA, the CDR3 is TGTGCCAGCAGCCCGGGGGGGGGTAATCAGCCCCAGCATTTT.

V is TRBV6-1 and J is TRBJ1-1, with D possibly TRBD1 on 5 matching bases. CDR1 is MNHNS, CDR2 SASEGT, per germline. V was cut by 8 bases and J by 6 bases, with 16 bases left in between. The CDR3 contains 13 residues. CDR3 residues: CASLTRGRAEAFF. The CDR3 DNA follows: TGTGCCAGCCTTACCCGGGGGAGGGCTGAAGCTTTCTTT.

The V call is TRBV19, the J call TRBJ1-1; D possibly corresponds to TRBD1 (6 bases). CDR1 and CDR2 from the germline V gene are LNHDA and SQIVND (reference sequence). The CDR3 totals 14 residues. V was pared by 3 bases and J by 3 bases, with 11 bases between. CDR3 nucleotides: TGTGCCAGTAGTATGATCGGACAGTACACTGAAGCTTTCTTT. Translating it yields CASSMIGQYTEAFF. The full variable domain, its missing parts supplied by reference TRBV19 and TRBJ1-1, is DGGITQSPKYLFRKEGQNVTLSCEQNLNHDAMYWYRQDPGQGLRLIYYSQIVNDFQKGDIAEGYSVSREKKESFPLTVTSAQKNPTAFYLCASSMIGQYTEAFFGQGTRLTVV.

Points on this clone: The sample holds other DNA sequences that translate to the same CDR3. This chain links TRBV5-1 with TRBJ1-5; D is perhaps TRBD1 (5 bases). CDR1 and CDR2 (germline): SGHRS, YFSETQ. V was clipped by 0 bases and J by 4 bases, with 8 bases between them. The CDR3 consists of 14 residues. CDR3 region: CASSLAGGNQPQHF. The CDR3 DNA reads TGCGCCAGCAGCTTGGCGGGGGGAAATCAGCCCCAGCATTTT.

The chain carries TRBV4-2 and TRBJ2-1, with a weak D call TRBD2 (6 bases). Trimming left V 0 bases short and J 6 bases short, with 12 bases between. Looked up from germline, CDR1 is LGHNA and CDR2 is YNFKEQ. CDR3 size: 15 residues. CDR3 coding DNA: TGTGCCAGCAGCCAAGAGAAGGGGCGGGGCAATGAGCAGTTCTTC. This encodes CASSQEKGRGNEQFF.

Remarks on this clone: Germline and junction disagree at one end, which may indicate a read error. CDR3 coding DNA: TGCGCCAGCAGGCAAGGAATGGGGACAGGGATGGAGACCCAGTACTTC. Translation: CASRQGMGTGMETQYF. The gene calls are TRBV4-3 and TRBJ2-5; 9 bases line up with TRBD1. The CDR3 is made up of 16 amino acids. CDR1 is LGHNA, CDR2 YSLEER, per germline.

The chain couples TRBV4-3 to TRBJ1-4; 8 bases map to TRBD1. J gave up 1 base and V 1 base, and 5 bases lay outside the gene matches. CDR3 length equals 17 residues. The V gene's germline CDR1 is LGHNA and CDR2 YSLEER. As DNA, the CDR3 is TGCGCCAGCAGCCAAGGGGCCACAGGGGGAACTAATGAAAAACTGTTTTTT. It encodes CASSQGATGGTNEKLFF.

This rearrangement joins TRBV7-9 to TRBJ1-2, with a weak D call TRBD1 (5 bases). There are 15 residues in the CDR3. V lost 1 base, J lost 2 bases, and 11 bases lay in between. The V gene's germline CDR1 is SEHNR and CDR2 FQNEAQ (reference sequence). The CDR3 reads CASSLESPGNYGYTF. DNA for the CDR3: TGTGCCAGCAGCTTAGAATCCCCAGGGAACTATGGCTACACCTTC. The whole variable domain, filled in from reference TRBV7-9 and TRBJ1-2, reads DTGVSQNPRHKITKRGQNVTFRCDPISEHNRLYWYRQTLGQGPEFLTYFQNEAQLEKSRLLSDRFSAERPKGSFSTLEIQRTEQGDSAMYLCASSLESPGNYGYTFGSGTRLTVV.

This sequence joins TRBV6-6 and TRBJ1-3; D possibly corresponds to TRBD1 (6 bases). V dropped 7 bases and J dropped 4 bases, with 14 bases sitting between them. The CDR3 is made up of 14 amino acids. Germline V gene data show CDR1 as MNHNY and CDR2 as SVGAGI (reference sequence). CDR3 sequence reads: CASTISGEGNTIYF. In DNA, the CDR3 is TGTGCCAGCACCATCTCAGGGGAAGGAAACACCATATATTTT.